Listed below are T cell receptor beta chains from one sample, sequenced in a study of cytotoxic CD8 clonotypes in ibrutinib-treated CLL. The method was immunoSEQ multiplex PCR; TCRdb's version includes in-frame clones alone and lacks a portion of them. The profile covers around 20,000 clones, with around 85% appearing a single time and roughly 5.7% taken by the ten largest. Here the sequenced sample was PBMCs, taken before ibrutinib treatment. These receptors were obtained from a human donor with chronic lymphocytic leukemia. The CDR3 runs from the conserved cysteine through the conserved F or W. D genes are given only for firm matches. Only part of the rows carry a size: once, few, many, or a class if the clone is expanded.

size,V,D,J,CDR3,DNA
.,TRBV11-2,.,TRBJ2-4,CASSLDGALAKNIQYF,TGTGCCAGCAGCTTAGATGGGGCACTAGCCAAAAACATTCAGTACTTC
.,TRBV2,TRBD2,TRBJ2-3,CASSRTSGGPGTDTQYF,TGTGCCAGCAGCAGGACTAGCGGGGGGCCGGGCACAGATACGCAGTATTTT
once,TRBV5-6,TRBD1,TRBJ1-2,CASSTRGINYGYTF,TGTGCCAGCAGCACCAGGGGGATTAACTATGGCTACACCTTC
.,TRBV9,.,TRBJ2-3,CASSVEWGRSDTQYF,TGTGCCAGCAGCGTAGAGTGGGGGCGGTCAGATACGCAGTATTTT
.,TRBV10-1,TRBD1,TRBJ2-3,CASSEERTGAGTDTQYF,TGCGCCAGCAGTGAAGAGCGGACAGGGGCGGGCACAGATACGCAGTATTTT
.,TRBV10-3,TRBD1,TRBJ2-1,CAITEGGTGVYNEQFF,TGTGCCATCACTGAGGGGGGGACAGGGGTCTACAATGAGCAGTTCTTC
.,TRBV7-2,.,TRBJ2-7,CASSSRRGSVYEQYF,TGTGCCAGCAGCTCCCGAAGGGGTAGCGTGTACGAGCAGTACTTC
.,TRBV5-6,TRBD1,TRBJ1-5,CASSLYTGGGQPQHF,TGTGCCAGCAGCTTATATACAGGGGGCGGTCAGCCCCAGCATTTT
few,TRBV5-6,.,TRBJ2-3,CASSLGDRSTDTQYF,TGTGCCAGCAGCTTGGGTGACCGTAGCACAGATACGCAGTATTTT
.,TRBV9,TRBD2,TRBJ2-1,CASSSQLAGGEQFF,TGTGCCAGCAGCTCCCAACTAGCGGGGGGCGAGCAGTTCTTC
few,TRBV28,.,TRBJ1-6,CASSRRQYNSPLHF,TGTGCCAGCAGTCGACGACAGTATAATTCACCCCTCCACTTT
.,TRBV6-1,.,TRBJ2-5,CASTGVETQYF,TGTGCCAGCACTGGGGTCGAGACCCAGTACTTC
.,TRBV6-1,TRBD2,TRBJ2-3,CASSDGLAGVADTQYF,TGTGCCAGCAGTGACGGACTAGCGGGGGTGGCAGATACGCAGTATTTT
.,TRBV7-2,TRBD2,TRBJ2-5,CASSLSGGVETQYF,TGTGCCAGCAGCCTCTCGGGGGGGGTTGAGACCCAGTACTTC
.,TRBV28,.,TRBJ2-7,CASSLSVVDEQYF,TGTGCCAGCAGTTTAAGCGTGGTGGATGAGCAGTACTTC
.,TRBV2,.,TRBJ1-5,CGPVGNQPQHF,TGTGGGCCGGTGGGGAATCAGCCCCAGCATTTT
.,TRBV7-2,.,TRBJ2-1,CASSPEPFRGYNEQFF,TGTGCCAGCAGCCCGGAACCATTTAGGGGATACAATGAGCAGTTCTTC
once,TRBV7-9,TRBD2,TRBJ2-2,CASSLFTGGNTGAGELFF,TGTGCCAGCAGCTTATTCACGGGGGGTAACACGGGCGCCGGGGAGCTGTTTTTT
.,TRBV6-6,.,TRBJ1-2,CASRSRPHGYTF,TGTGCCAGCAGGTCCAGGCCGCATGGCTACACCTTC
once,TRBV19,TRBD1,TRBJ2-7,CASSGTGGNEQYF,TGTGCCAGTAGTGGAACAGGGGGCAACGAGCAGTACTTC
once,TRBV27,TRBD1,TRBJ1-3,CASRPNRGGNTIYF,TGTGCCAGCAGACCTAACAGGGGTGGAAACACCATATATTTT
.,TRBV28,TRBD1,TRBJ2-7,CASSLDRGISYEQYF,TGTGCCAGCAGTTTAGACAGGGGAATCTCCTACGAGCAGTACTTC
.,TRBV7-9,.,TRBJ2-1,CASSFGSASGGQFF,TGTGCCAGCAGCTTCGGGTCGGCCTCGGGTGGGCAGTTCTTC
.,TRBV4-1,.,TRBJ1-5,CASSQDGADRSNQPQHF,TGCGCCAGCAGCCAAGATGGTGCCGACAGAAGCAATCAGCCCCAGCATTTT
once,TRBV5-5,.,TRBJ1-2,CASSLDATPGLPYGYTF,TGTGCCAGCAGCTTGGACGCCACCCCGGGACTCCCCTATGGCTACACCTTC
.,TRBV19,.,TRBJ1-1,CASRYWAGQGNTEAFF,TGTGCCAGTAGGTACTGGGCAGGGCAGGGGAACACTGAAGCTTTCTTT
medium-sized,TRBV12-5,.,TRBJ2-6,CASGLSGANVLTF,TGTGCTAGTGGTTTGAGTGGGGCCAACGTCCTGACTTTC
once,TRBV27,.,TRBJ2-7,CASSSLYEQYF,TGTGCCAGCAGTTCGCTCTACGAGCAGTACTTC
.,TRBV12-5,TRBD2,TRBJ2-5,CASATGTSRTQYF,TGTGCTAGTGCCACCGGGACTAGCAGGACCCAGTACTTC
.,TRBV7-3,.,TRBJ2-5,CASSGGARETQYF,TGTGCCAGCAGCGGGGGGGCACGGGAGACCCAGTACTTC
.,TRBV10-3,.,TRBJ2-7,CAISEGRQLASEQYF,TGTGCCATCAGTGAGGGCCGGCAACTGGCCTCCGAGCAGTACTTC
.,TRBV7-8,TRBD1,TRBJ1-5,CASSIFSPTGGPYSNQPQHF,TGTGCCAGCAGCATCTTCAGCCCGACAGGGGGCCCGTATAGCAATCAGCCCCAGCATTTT
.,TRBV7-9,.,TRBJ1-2,CASRRSSGYTF,TGTGCCAGCCGCCGGTCGAGCGGCTACACCTTC
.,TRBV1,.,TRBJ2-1,CTSSQAHTSSGHNEQFF,TGCACCAGCAGCCAAGCCCACACTAGTTCGGGGCACAATGAGCAGTTCTTC
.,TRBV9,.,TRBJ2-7,CASSVATGGYEQYF,TGTGCCAGCAGCGTAGCTACCGGCGGCTACGAGCAGTACTTC
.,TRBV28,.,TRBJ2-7,CASSFGRSYEQYF,TGTGCCAGCAGTTTTGGCAGGTCATACGAGCAGTACTTC
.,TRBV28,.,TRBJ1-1,CASSPRRARGNTEAFF,TGTGCCAGCAGTCCCCGCCGGGCCAGAGGGAACACTGAAGCTTTCTTT
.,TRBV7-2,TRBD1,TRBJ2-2,CASSPFRDRVNTGELFF,TGTGCCAGCAGCCCATTTCGGGACAGGGTGAACACCGGGGAGCTGTTTTTT
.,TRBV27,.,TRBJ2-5,CASSSGRSQETQYF,TGTGCCAGCAGTTCGGGACGTAGTCAAGAGACCCAGTACTTC
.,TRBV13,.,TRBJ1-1,CASSLVVAGGTEAFF,TGTGCCAGCAGCTTAGTTGTCGCCGGAGGGACTGAAGCTTTCTTT
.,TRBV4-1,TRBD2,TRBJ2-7,CASSQDLGSGGTYEQYF,TGCGCCAGCAGCCAAGATTTAGGTAGCGGGGGAACCTACGAGCAGTACTTC
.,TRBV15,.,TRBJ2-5,CATKESAVRGAQYF,TGTGCCACCAAGGAATCTGCAGTCCGAGGGGCCCAGTACTTC
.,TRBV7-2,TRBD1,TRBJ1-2,CASSHNPQGAQAYTF,TGTGCCAGCAGCCACAACCCGCAGGGGGCTCAGGCCTACACCTTC
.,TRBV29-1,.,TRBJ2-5,CSAVRGAQETQYF,TGCAGCGCCGTTCGGGGGGCTCAAGAGACCCAGTACTTC
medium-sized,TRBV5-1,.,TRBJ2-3,CASSTSEADTQYF,TGCGCCAGCAGCACCTCGGAGGCAGATACGCAGTATTTT
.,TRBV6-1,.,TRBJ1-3,CASSEPGNSGNTIYF,TGTGCCAGCAGTGAGCCGGGGAACTCTGGAAACACCATATATTTT
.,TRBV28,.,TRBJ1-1,CASSLAAFMNTEAFF,TGTGCCAGCAGTCTCGCGGCCTTCATGAACACTGAAGCTTTCTTT
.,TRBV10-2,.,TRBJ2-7,CASSGEGHEQYF,TGCGCCAGCAGTGGGGAAGGCCACGAGCAGTACTTC
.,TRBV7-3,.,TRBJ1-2,CASSLLGNYGYTF,TGTGCCAGCAGCTTATTGGGGAACTATGGCTACACCTTC
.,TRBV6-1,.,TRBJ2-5,CASGRTRFGGETQYF,TGTGCCAGCGGTCGGACTCGGTTCGGGGGAGAGACCCAGTACTTC
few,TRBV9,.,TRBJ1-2,CASSVGTTGTPFDGYTF,TGTGCCAGCAGCGTAGGGACCACCGGGACACCCTTTGATGGCTACACCTTC
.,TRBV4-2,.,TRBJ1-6,CASSPEGGVSYNSPLHF,TGTGCCAGCAGCCCAGAGGGGGGGGTCTCCTATAATTCACCCCTCCACTTT
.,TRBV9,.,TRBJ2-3,CASSVGDGALDTQYF,TGTGCCAGCAGCGTAGGGGACGGGGCACTCGATACGCAGTATTTT
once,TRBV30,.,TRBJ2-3,CASTKGGGTDTQYF,TGTGCCTCCACCAAGGGGGGCGGCACAGATACGCAGTATTTT
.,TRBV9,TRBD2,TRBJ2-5,CASSSLAGALQETQYF,TGTGCCAGCAGTTCGCTAGCGGGGGCCCTCCAAGAGACCCAGTACTTC
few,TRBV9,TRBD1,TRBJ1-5,CASSPGTGLNQPQHF,TGTGCCAGCAGCCCCGGGACAGGGTTGAATCAGCCCCAGCATTTT
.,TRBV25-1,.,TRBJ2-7,CASSEYRPFGEQYF,TGTGCCAGCAGTGAATATCGGCCTTTCGGGGAGCAGTACTTC